This entry lists 32 T cell receptor beta chains sequenced from one sample in a study of cytotoxic CD8 clonotypes in ibrutinib-treated CLL. Profiled with immunoSEQ multiplex PCR; TCRdb holds only in-frame clones, not every one. The sample holds tens of thousands of clones, approximately 45% seen once. The input for sequencing was PBMCs, taken before ibrutinib treatment. The origin of the receptors is a human donor with chronic lymphocytic leukemia.

CDR3 in amino acids: CATSSGWAQPQHF. CDR3 nucleotide sequence: TGTGCCACCAGCAGTGGGTGGGCTCAGCCCCAGCATTTT. This chain connects TRBV15 to TRBJ1-5; D gene unclear. Germline CDR1 reads LNHNV; CDR2 reads YYDKDF (reference sequence). V was clipped by 3 bases and J by 6 bases, with 9 bases between them. This CDR3 is 13 amino acids long.

The V and J genes are TRBV11-2 and TRBJ2-2; D gene ambiguous. The ends were cut back, 5 bases at V and 0 bases at J, with 10 bases in the middle. This CDR3 has 15 amino acids. CDR1 is SGHAT, CDR2 FQNNGV, per germline. The CDR3 region has the DNA TGTGCCAGCAGCCCCGATTGGGCGAACACCGGGGAGCTGTTTTTT. Residues: CASSPDWANTGELFF.

The V call is TRBV21-1, the J call TRBJ2-5; the table's D call of TRBD2 was not tested on the DNA. TRBV21-1 is assigned pseudogene status. The CDR3 is 15 residues long. CDR3 region: CASSKLGREQETQYF. The CDR3 DNA is TGTGCCAGCAGCAAACTCGGCCGGGAGCAAGAGACCCAGTACTTC.

This clone came up a few times. CDR3 amino acids: CASSEGPNTGELFF. The CDR3 DNA reads TGTGCCAGCAGTGAAGGGCCGAACACCGGGGAGCTGTTTTTT. The chain has TRBV2 and TRBJ2-2; D unclear. Per germline, CDR1 SNHLY and CDR2 FYNNEI. The CDR3 covers 14 residues. The V gene lost 1 base and the J gene lost 0 bases, with 3 bases spanning the gap.

The chain joins TRBV5-1 to TRBJ1-1; D is undetermined. The germline gives CDR1 SGHRS, CDR2 YFSETQ. V gave up 4 bases and J gave up 0 bases, with 10 bases separating them. The CDR3 runs to 14 residues. As DNA, the CDR3 is TGCGCCAGCAGCCCCGCCAGGTTGAACACTGAAGCTTTCTTT. Its protein is CASSPARLNTEAFF.

The chain uses TRBV20-1 and TRBJ2-7; D not certain. Germline lookup yields CDR1 DFQATT and CDR2 SNEGSKA (reference sequence). V gave up 4 bases and J gave up 4 bases, with 8 bases separating them. CDR3 length equals 11 residues. In nucleotides, the CDR3 is TGCAGTGCTACCTCTACTTACGAGCAGTACTTC. This sequence encodes CSATSTYEQYF.

This clone was seen only a few times. CDR3 nucleotide sequence: TGTGCCAGCAGCCCTATTTCGAACACCGGGGAGCTGTTTTTT. This sequence encodes CASSPISNTGELFF. The rearrangement uses TRBV2 and TRBJ2-2; D is undetermined. Germline V gene data show CDR1 as SNHLY and CDR2 as FYNNEI. The V end lost 6 bases, the J end lost 0 bases, and 8 bases lay between the germline ends. The CDR3 consists of 14 residues.

This chain links TRBV5-1 with TRBJ1-1; 9 bases match TRBD1. V was pared by 4 bases and J by 4 bases, with 5 bases of the junction left unmatched. This CDR3 contains 14 residues. The germline CDR1 and CDR2 sequences are SGHRS and YFSETQ. CDR3 sequence reads: CASSGTGFGTEAFF. The CDR3 coding sequence is TGCGCCAGCAGCGGGACAGGGTTTGGCACTGAAGCTTTCTTT.

CDR3 loop: CASSLGTGGGEQFF. The DNA of the CDR3 is TGTGCCAGCAGTTTAGGGACAGGGGGAGGTGAGCAGTTCTTC. The chain employs TRBV27 and TRBJ2-1; 11 nucleotides align to TRBD1. The CDR3 loop spans 14 amino acids. Unmatched junction bases numbered 3, after V lost 2 bases and J lost 9 bases. The V gene's germline CDR1 is MNHEY and CDR2 SMNVEV (reference sequence).

The chain uses TRBV7-2 and TRBJ2-7; no definite D call. The ends were cut back, 3 bases at V and 3 bases at J, with 24 bases in the middle. The CDR3 totals 18 residues. CDR1 and CDR2 from the germline V gene are SGHTA and FQGNSA. The CDR3 DNA reads TGTGCCAGCAGCTTGTTCGGCAGTGAGACTGGCCTTTTCTACGAGCAGTACTTC. Amino acids: CASSLFGSETGLFYEQYF. Variable domain in full (rest from reference TRBV7-2 and TRBJ2-7): GAGVSQSPSNKVTEKGKDVELRCDPISGHTALYWYRQSLGQGLEFLIYFQGNSAPDKSGLPSDRFSAERTGGSVSTLTIQRTQQEDSAVYLCASSLFGSETGLFYEQYFGPGTRLTVT.

DNA for the CDR3: TGTGCCAGCAGTTTCGACAGAGGGGGAAACACCATATATTTT. It codes for CASSFDRGGNTIYF. The chain couples TRBV6-5 to TRBJ1-3, with a tentative D call TRBD1 (5 bases). V lost 4 bases and J lost 4, with 11 bases in between. CDR3 size: 14 residues. The germline gives CDR1 MNHEY, CDR2 SVGAGI.

The V and J genes are TRBV6-5 and TRBJ1-1; weak D call: TRBD1 (6 bases). Germline assignment: CDR1 MNHEY and CDR2 SVGAGI. The CDR3 sequence is 14 residues long. Trimming removed 6 bases from V and 3 bases from J, with 14 bases in between. This CDR3 reads CASRWDIIDTEAFF. CDR3 in DNA: TGTGCCAGCAGATGGGACATTATTGACACTGAAGCTTTCTTT.

This chain joins TRBV6-1 and TRBJ1-6, with D unresolved. Germline V gene data show CDR1 as MNHNS and CDR2 as SASEGT. V lost 0 bases, J lost 10 bases, and 16 bases lay in between. The CDR3 has 16 residues. CDR3 region: CASSEALRTLYSPLHF. The CDR3 nucleotides are TGTGCCAGCAGTGAAGCCCTGAGGACTTTGTACTCACCCCTCCACTTT.

With regard to this clone: Its ends do not fully match the called genes, so a read error is possible. The chain has TRBV7-7 and TRBJ2-5, with a possible D match to TRBD2 (7 bases). Per the germline V gene, CDR1 is SSHAT and CDR2 is FNYEAQ (reference sequence). This CDR3 spans 16 amino acids. The CDR3 spells CASSFLGGGPQETQYF. The CDR3 DNA follows: TGTGCTAGCAGCTTCCTTGGGGGGGGGCCCCAAGAGACCCAGTACTTC.

This clone appeared many times. J is TRBJ2-2 and V is TRBV11-3; D gene unclear. V shed 3 bases and J shed 0 bases, with 2 bases lying between them. Germline lookup yields CDR1 SGHNT and CDR2 YENEEA. CDR3 length: 13 residues. CDR3 residues: CASSFPNTGELFF. The CDR3 bases are TGTGCCAGCAGCTTTCCGAACACCGGGGAGCTGTTTTTT.

This clone was counted a few times. The V and J genes are TRBV6-5 and TRBJ1-6, with 10 nucleotides matching TRBD1. Germline V gene sequence: CDR1 MNHEY, CDR2 SVGAGI. Trimming cost V 6 bases and J 14 bases; bases outside gene matches: 7. The CDR3 is 13 residues long. The CDR3 nucleotides are TGTGCCAGCAGCTACGGACAGGGGGGAACCCTCCACTTT. It specifies CASSYGQGGTLHF.

Only a few counts were recorded for this clone. The chain has TRBV6-5 and TRBJ2-2; no clear D. This CDR3 comprises 12 residues. Germline V gene lookup returns CDR1 MNHEY and CDR2 SVGAGI. V lost 6 bases to trimming and J lost 7 bases, with 9 bases between them. The CDR3 DNA reads TGTGCCAGCAGCTATCTAAGCGGGGAGCTGTTTTTT. Encoded protein: CASSYLSGELFF.

This chain uses TRBV30 with TRBJ1-2; TRBD1 might be the D (6 bases). Between the trimmed V and J ends, which lost 5 bases and 0 bases, there was a span of 16 bases. The CDR3 has 15 residues. CDR1 and CDR2 from the germline V gene are GTSNPN and SVGIG (reference sequence). The CDR3 bases are TGTGCCTGGGCCCGGGACACCCTAGCTAACTATGGCTACACCTTC. Protein sequence: CAWARDTLANYGYTF.

This clone ranks as medium-sized. The chain recombines TRBV7-8 with TRBJ2-7, with a weak D call TRBD2 (6 bases). The V gene's germline CDR1 is SGHVS and CDR2 FQNEAQ. V lost 5 bases, J lost 0 bases, and 20 bases lay in between. The CDR3 consists of 17 residues. The chain's CDR3 is CASSPYGGGESSYEQYF. CDR3 sequence (DNA): TGTGCCAGCAGCCCGTACGGTGGCGGGGAAAGCTCCTACGAGCAGTACTTC.

A remark on this clone: Relative to the germline gene, one junction end is altered; a read error may explain this. J is TRBJ2-2 and V is TRBV6-5; no definite D call. The V gene's germline CDR1 is MNHEY and CDR2 SVGAGI. The CDR3 covers 12 residues. CDR3 in DNA: TGTGCCAGCAGGGTACTCCCCGGTGAGCTGTTTTTT. Translating it yields CASRVLPGELFF.

The chain uses TRBV6-5 and TRBJ1-1; a possible D gene is TRBD1 (5 bases). Trimming pared 7 bases from V and 11 bases from J, leaving 14 bases between. Germline lookup yields CDR1 MNHEY and CDR2 SVGAGI. There are 11 residues in the CDR3. CDR3: CASIRGGWAFF. CDR3 DNA: TGTGCCAGCATCCGTGGGGGGTGGGCTTTCTTT.

Only one count was recorded for this clone. The rearrangement uses TRBV7-2 and TRBJ2-7; TRBD2 is a possible D gene (7 bases). Per the germline V gene, CDR1 is SGHTA and CDR2 is FQGNSA. The V and J ends lost 5 bases and 3 bases respectively, with 14 bases between them. The CDR3 has 14 residues. The CDR3: CASSPPGGLYEQYF. The CDR3 DNA reads TGTGCCAGCAGCCCCCCCGGGGGGCTCTACGAGCAGTACTTC.

The chain has TRBV5-6 and TRBJ2-7; D is perhaps TRBD2 (6 bases). Germline-derived CDR1 and CDR2 are SGHDT and YYEEEE. The CDR3 totals 14 residues. Trimming took 3 bases from V and 2 from J, leaving 12 bases between them. As DNA, the CDR3 is TGTGCCAGCAGCTGGCGGGGCCCGCCCTACGAGCAGTACTTC. This codes for CASSWRGPPYEQYF.

The chain carries TRBV11-2 and TRBJ2-3; TRBD2 is a possible D gene (6 bases). Trimming removed 3 bases at V and 6 bases at J, with 10 bases between. The germline V gene has CDR1 SGHAT and CDR2 FQNNGV. This CDR3 contains 13 residues. CDR3 nucleotides: TGTGCCAGCAGCTTTACGGGGGACGATACGCAGTATTTT. Encoded protein: CASSFTGDDTQYF.

This clone was seen more than once but under ten times. V usage is TRBV5-8 and J usage is TRBJ1-5, with D unresolved. The CDR3 extends over 14 amino acids. Germline CDR1 and CDR2: SGHTS and YDEGEE. The V gene lost 3 bases and the J gene lost 9 bases, with 16 bases spanning the gap. The CDR3 coding sequence is TGTGCCAGCAGCTCTGGACCCAACGGGAGGCCCCAGCATTTT. It encodes CASSSGPNGRPQHF.

CDR3 DNA sequence: TGTGCCAGCAGCTTAGGAAATTCCGGGACCGCAATCTATGGCTACACCTTC. This codes for CASSLGNSGTAIYGYTF. This rearrangement joins TRBV7-2 to TRBJ1-2, with D possibly TRBD1 on 5 matching bases. The CDR3 is made up of 17 amino acids. V was cut by 1 base and J by 4 bases, with 19 bases left in between. In germline, CDR1 is SGHTA, CDR2 FQGNSA.

The rearrangement links TRBV2 to TRBJ2-2, with D tentatively TRBD1 (5 bases). Germline CDR1 is SNHLY and CDR2 is FYNNEI. The CDR3 has 14 residues. The V end was cut by 8 bases, the J end by 1 base, with 11 bases between. The CDR3 loop reads CASGLQVNTGELFF. The CDR3, as DNA: TGTGCCAGCGGGTTACAGGTGAACACCGGGGAGCTGTTTTTT.

The chain combines TRBV19 with TRBJ1-6; 9 bases map to TRBD1. Germline V gives CDR1 LNHDA, CDR2 SQIVND (reference sequence). Germline trimming cut 5 bases from V and 5 bases from J; bases unmatched to any gene: 4. This CDR3 contains 15 residues. DNA of the CDR3: TGTGCCAGTAGTTTACAGGGGGCGGATAATTCACCCCTCCACTTT. Amino acid sequence: CASSLQGADNSPLHF. The variable domain in full, with the rest retrieved from reference TRBV19 and TRBJ1-6, is DGGITQSPKYLFRKEGQNVTLSCEQNLNHDAMYWYRQDPGQGLRLIYYSQIVNDFQKGDIAEGYSVSREKKESFPLTVTSAQKNPTAFYLCASSLQGADNSPLHFGNGTRLTVT.

The chain joins TRBV7-2 to TRBJ2-1, with 9 bases identical to TRBD2. CDR3 length equals 14 residues. With 5 bases clipped from V and 7 bases from J, the junction kept 6 bases outside the gene matches. Germline values: CDR1 SGHTA, CDR2 FQGNSA. In nucleotides, the CDR3 is TGTGCCAGCAGCCCCCATAGCGGGGGTAATGAGCAGTTCTTC. Amino acid sequence: CASSPHSGGNEQFF.

The rearrangement uses TRBV11-1 and TRBJ2-6; D gene ambiguous. The CDR3 has 15 amino acids. V was trimmed by 1 base and J by 2 bases, leaving 6 bases between them. CDR1 is SGHAT and CDR2 is FQDESV in the germline V gene (reference sequence). CDR3 coding DNA: TGTGCCAGCAGCTTAGGGCTTCCTGGGGCCAACGTCCTGACTTTC. This encodes CASSLGLPGANVLTF.

J is TRBJ2-5 and V is TRBV10-2, with 8 bases identical to TRBD2. Germline lookup yields CDR1 WSHSY and CDR2 SAAADI. After removal of 8 bases from V and 5 bases from J, the junction contained 13 bases not matched to a gene. The CDR3 is made up of 15 amino acids. The CDR3 nucleotides are TGCGCCAGCGGCCTCCCGGGGGGGCCGATCGAGACCCAGTACTTC. Protein: CASGLPGGPIETQYF.

CDR3 protein: CASSPIIGSGANVLTF. The CDR3 DNA is TGTGCCAGCAGCCCCATTATCGGGTCTGGGGCCAACGTCCTGACTTTC. The chain employs TRBV4-2 and TRBJ2-6, with no clear D. The CDR3 covers 16 residues. V lost 4 bases and J lost 1, with 11 bases in between. Looked up from germline, CDR1 is LGHNA and CDR2 is YNFKEQ.